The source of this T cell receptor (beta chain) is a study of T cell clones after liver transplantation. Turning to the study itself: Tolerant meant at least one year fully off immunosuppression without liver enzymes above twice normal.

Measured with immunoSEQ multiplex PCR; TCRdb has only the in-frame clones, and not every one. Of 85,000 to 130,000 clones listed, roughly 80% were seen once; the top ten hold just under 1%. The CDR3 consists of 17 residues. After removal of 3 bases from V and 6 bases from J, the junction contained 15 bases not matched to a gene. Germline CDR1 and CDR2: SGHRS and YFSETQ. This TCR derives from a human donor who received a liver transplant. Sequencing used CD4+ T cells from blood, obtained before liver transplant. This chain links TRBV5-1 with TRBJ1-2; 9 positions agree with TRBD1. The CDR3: CASSSGTGRARGNGYTF. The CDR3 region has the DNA TGCGCCAGCAGCTCTGGGACAGGGAGGGCACGTGGGAATGGCTACACCTTC.